This T cell receptor (beta chain) derives from a study of post-analysis software for immune sequencing data (dated by TCRdb to 2015 to 2017). About the full investigation: Relapsing-remitting, secondary progressive and progressive-relapsing multiple sclerosis were recorded as disease courses, and subtype annotation was lacking for some patients. Patient repertoires were compared against 11 previously published healthy control repertoires from donors aged about 6 to 25 years. A subset of samples was prepared in parallel using single-end sample barcoding, then pooled and co-amplified after Illumina adapter ligation.

From the cysteine through the phenylalanine, the CDR3 covers 15 amino acids. Just the 45-base CDR3 DNA is kept, in frame starting at base 1. Trimmed from V: 0 bases; trimmed from J: 5 bases; junction bases lacking a gene match: 5. From a lookup of the germline V gene, CDR1 and CDR2 are SGHRS and YFSETQ. TCR beta repertoires were profiled from peripheral blood of under 15 young patients with multiple sclerosis to demonstrate the VDJtools post-analysis software. Multiple sclerosis patients were children and adolescents aged 6 to 15 years. The full study reports these points: Significantly higher frequencies in patients than in controls were found for roughly five TRBV segments, including TRBV5-6, TRBV5-1 and TRBV20-1. When samples were clustered directly using the F measure, samples prepared in the same batch co-clustered strongly, which prompted a batch-effect correction. The multiple sclerosis patient group was slightly younger than the control group. Compared with controls, multiple sclerosis patients had significantly lower normalized Chao1 diversity, a finding suggesting substantial peripheral T-cell clonal expansion.

Preparation of the library involved PCR. The sequencer was an Illumina HiSeq 2500. Unique molecular identifiers were incorporated into TCR beta cDNA libraries to reduce PCR and sequencing biases. Per 1 to 10 million input T cells, roughly 500,000 cDNA molecules were obtained, such that each molecule approximated one T cell. The patient libraries were prepared and sequenced with the same protocol used for the earlier healthy control dataset. Within a given batch, samples were prepared together, multiplexed and sequenced on the same HiSeq lane. The published analysis was carried out like this. Raw barcoded reads were processed with MIGEC, and single-read molecular identifier groups were discarded before consensus assembly and CDR3 extraction. Clonotype tables were post-analysed with VDJtools, normalizing diversity by down-sampling all datasets to the smallest sample size. In repertoire overlap clustering, CDR3 amino acid sequences, but not nucleotide sequences, were matched to correct batch-related cross-sample contamination. The public reads were quality trimmed at Q25 with fastp and then assembled into clones with MiXCR by TCRdb, keeping productive beta chains. Every entry covers one CDR3 protein and lists the most common genes and DNA from its rows. The authors' filters were not applied to this entry. This sample has fewer than 600,000 distinct CDR3 sequences in its table, and around 40% of those were observed once. Of the sample, 9.5% to 13% is held by the ten largest clones.

This clonotype has more than one count but fewer than ten. Its antigen target is currently unknown. Base qualities are not recorded, but no much larger clone differs from it by a single base. This receptor chain uses TRBV5-1 and TRBJ1-5; the junction holds 7 bases that match TRBD1. The sequence derives from a girl aged 10-17 years with multiple sclerosis. Sequencing input: blood. The encoded CDR3 is CASSLGGDRYQPQHF. Here is the DNA: TGCGCCAGCAGCTTGGGTGGGGACAGATATCAGCCCCAGCATTTT.